Listed below are T cell receptor beta chains from one sample, sequenced in a study of beta chain features in type 1 diabetes. Generated by immunoSEQ multiplex PCR, the TCRdb table keeps only in-frame clones and is missing some. The sample shows 250,000 to 350,000 clones, approximately 15% of them seen only once. Sequencing was done on a sample of central memory CD4+ T cells from blood. The source is a man aged 25 to 40 in good health. The CDR3 runs from the conserved cysteine through the conserved F or W. A D gene is named only where the DNA matches it firmly. Size tells how often a clone was seen (once, few, many) or the class of an expanded clone, and some rows leave it out.

V,size,D,length,J,CDR3,DNA
TRBV28,many,NA,14,TRBJ2-5,CASSLQDLEETQYF,TGTGCCAGCAGTTTACAGGACCTGGAAGAGACCCAGTACTTC
TRBV2,few,NA,16,TRBJ2-5,CASRASSAADKETQYF,TGTGCCAGCAGGGCTAGTTCCGCGGCGGATAAAGAGACCCAGTACTTC
TRBV7-9,NA,NA,13,TRBJ2-3,CASPSGVTDTQYF,TGTGCCAGCCCGTCAGGAGTTACAGATACGCAGTATTTT
TRBV4-1,NA,NA,15,TRBJ2-1,CASSQGQSSYNEQFF,TGCGCCAGCAGCCAAGGACAAAGCTCCTACAATGAGCAGTTCTTC
TRBV2,NA,TRBD2,13,TRBJ2-5,CASRGLAVETQYF,TGTGCCAGCCGAGGACTAGCTGTAGAGACCCAGTACTTC
TRBV7-2,NA,NA,14,TRBJ1-1,CASSLVQGDTEAFF,TGTGCCAGCAGCTTAGTCCAGGGTGACACTGAAGCTTTCTTT
TRBV10-3,NA,TRBD2,14,TRBJ2-2,CAIKRGLNTGELFF,TGTGCCATCAAGCGGGGTTTAAACACCGGGGAGCTGTTTTTT
TRBV9,few,TRBD2,15,TRBJ2-3,CASSRGLASTDTQYF,TGTGCCAGCAGCCGAGGACTAGCTAGTACAGATACGCAGTATTTT
TRBV7-9,few,NA,14,TRBJ2-7,CASSFSKDSFEQYF,TGTGCCAGCAGCTTTTCTAAGGACTCTTTCGAGCAGTACTTC
TRBV5-6,NA,NA,14,TRBJ2-7,CASSFLSRADEQYF,TGTGCCAGCAGCTTCCTTTCCCGGGCGGACGAGCAGTACTTC
TRBV30,few,TRBD1,14,TRBJ1-5,CAWSRDRGDQPQHF,TGTGCCTGGAGTAGGGACAGGGGCGACCAGCCCCAGCATTTT